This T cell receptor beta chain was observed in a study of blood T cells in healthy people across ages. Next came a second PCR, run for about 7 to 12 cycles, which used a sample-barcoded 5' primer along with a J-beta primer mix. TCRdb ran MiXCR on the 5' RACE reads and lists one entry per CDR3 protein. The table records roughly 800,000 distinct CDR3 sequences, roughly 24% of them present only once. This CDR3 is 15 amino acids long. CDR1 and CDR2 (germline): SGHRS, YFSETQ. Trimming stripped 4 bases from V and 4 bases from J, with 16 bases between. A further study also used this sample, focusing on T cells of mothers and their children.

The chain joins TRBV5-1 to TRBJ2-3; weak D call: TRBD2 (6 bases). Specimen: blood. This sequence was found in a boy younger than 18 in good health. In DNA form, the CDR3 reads TGCGCCAGCAGCCCGGGGGTAGGGAGTCCAGATACGCAGTATTTT. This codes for CASSPGVGSPDTQYF.